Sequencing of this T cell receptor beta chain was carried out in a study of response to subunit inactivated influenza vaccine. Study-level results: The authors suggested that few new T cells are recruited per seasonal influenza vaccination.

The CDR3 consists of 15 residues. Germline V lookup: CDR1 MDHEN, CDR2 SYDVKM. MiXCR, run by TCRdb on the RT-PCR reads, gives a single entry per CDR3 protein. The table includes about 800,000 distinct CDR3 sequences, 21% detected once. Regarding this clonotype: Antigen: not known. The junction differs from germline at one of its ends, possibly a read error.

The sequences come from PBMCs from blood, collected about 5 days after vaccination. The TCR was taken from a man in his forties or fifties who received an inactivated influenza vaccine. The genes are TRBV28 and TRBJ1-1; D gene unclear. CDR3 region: CASSSLQGRTPIQVF. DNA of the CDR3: TGTGCCAGCAGTTCCCTCCAAGGGAGAACCCCTATCCAGGTCTTT.